A selection of T cell receptor beta chains follows, all from one sample in a study of blood T cell repertoires in COVID-19. The method was immunoSEQ multiplex PCR; TCRdb's version includes in-frame clones alone and lacks a portion of them. The data contain 130,000 to 150,000 clones, about 87% of them singletons. The material sequenced was peripheral blood. The source of these receptors is a man aged 50-59 years who had recovered from COVID-19. CDR3s include the opening cysteine and the closing phenylalanine or tryptophan. The D gene is left open where the match is weak. Rows may omit the clone size; those that give it use once, few, many or a size class.

cdr3_aa	cdr3_nt	clone_size	j_call	v_call	d_call
CASSLTGYGEAFF	TGTGCCAGCAGCTTAACCGGGTACGGTGAAGCTTTCTTT	.	TRBJ1-1	TRBV7-3	.
CASSPAGHPSYEQYF	TGTGCCAGCAGCCCAGCGGGACACCCATCCTACGAGCAGTACTTC	.	TRBJ2-7	TRBV7-2	.
CASSLGTTTDTQYF	TGTGCCAGCAGTCTCGGGACTACCACAGATACGCAGTATTTT	.	TRBJ2-3	TRBV6-6	TRBD2
CASIGTSEKLFF	TGTGCCAGCATAGGGACTTCTGAAAAACTGTTTTTT	.	TRBJ1-4	TRBV3-1/TRBV3-2	.
CASSRTSGGASTGELFF	TGTGCCAGCAGCAGGACTAGCGGGGGGGCTAGCACCGGGGAGCTGTTTTTT	.	TRBJ2-2	TRBV7-2	TRBD2
CASSLEGARGDTEAFF	TGTGCCAGCAGCTTAGAGGGGGCGAGAGGAGATACTGAAGCTTTCTTT	once	TRBJ1-1	TRBV7-9	TRBD1
CASSHRGGKETQYF	TGTGCCAGCAGCCACAGGGGGGGGAAAGAGACCCAGTACTTC	.	TRBJ2-5	TRBV5-4	.
CASSSPGQGAYEQYF	TGTGCCAGCAGCTCGCCGGGACAGGGGGCCTACGAGCAGTACTTC	.	TRBJ2-7	TRBV5-4	TRBD1
CASSDLLAGTQETQYF	TGTGCCAGCAGTGATCTCCTAGCGGGAACCCAAGAGACCCAGTACTTC	once	TRBJ2-5	TRBV2	TRBD2
CASIPSGVLRSSYNEQFF	TGCGCGAGCATCCCTAGCGGGGTACTCCGGAGCTCCTACAATGAGCAGTTCTTC	.	TRBJ2-1	TRBV10-1	TRBD2
CASRALAGAYFYNEQFF	TGTGCCAGCAGAGCTCTAGCGGGGGCCTACTTCTACAATGAGCAGTTCTTC	.	TRBJ2-1	TRBV27	TRBD2
CASATGANEKLFF	TGCGCCAGCGCGACGGGGGCTAATGAAAAACTGTTTTTT	.	TRBJ1-4	TRBV5-1	.
CASSLKDRDWTEAFF	TGTGCCAGCAGCTTGAAAGACAGGGACTGGACTGAAGCTTTCTTT	once	TRBJ1-1	TRBV5-4	TRBD1
CASSKDPTGSGYTF	TGTGCCAGCAGCAAAGATCCGACAGGGTCGGGCTACACCTTC	.	TRBJ1-2	TRBV21-1	.
CASGQGWYNEQFF	TGTGCCAGCGGACAGGGGTGGTACAATGAGCAGTTCTTC	.	TRBJ2-1	TRBV25-1	TRBD1
CASSPRGGETQYF	TGTGCCAGCAGCCCCAGGGGTGGGGAGACCCAGTACTTC	.	TRBJ2-5	TRBV14	.
CASSRPGGTHTEAFF	TGTGCCAGCAGCCGACCGGGGGGAACGCACACTGAAGCTTTCTTT	.	TRBJ1-1	TRBV21-1	.
CASSISGAQSPLHF	TGTGCCAGTAGTATATCAGGGGCTCAATCACCCCTCCACTTT	.	TRBJ1-6	TRBV19	.
CARLPNGSENGRYEQYF	TGTGCCAGATTGCCTAATGGCTCAGAGAATGGGAGATACGAGCAGTACTTC	.	TRBJ2-7	TRBV6-4	.
CASSPRAGFMETQYF	TGTGCCAGCAGCCCTCGAGCGGGGTTTATGGAGACCCAGTACTTC	.	TRBJ2-5	TRBV9	TRBD2
CASSPGLAGAPTTQYF	TGTGCCAGCAGCCCGGGACTAGCGGGGGCCCCCACGACCCAGTACTTC	.	TRBJ2-5	TRBV5-5	TRBD2
CASNHGGLAGIQETQYF	TGTGCCAGCAACCACGGGGGACTAGCGGGCATACAAGAGACCCAGTACTTC	.	TRBJ2-5	TRBV9	TRBD2
CASSQSSGALGEQFF	TGCGCCAGCAGCCAATCTAGCGGGGCATTGGGTGAGCAGTTCTTC	.	TRBJ2-1	TRBV4-1	TRBD2
CASSLGGTGEKLFF	TGTGCCAGCAGTTTAGGGGGTACAGGTGAAAAACTGTTTTTT	few	TRBJ1-4	TRBV6-5	.